This TCR beta chain was retrieved from a study of T cell responses to AZD1222 COVID-19 vaccine. Clones were read by immunoSEQ multiplex PCR, and TCRdb kept only the in-frame ones, dropping some. The sample records approximately 130,000 clones, 90% being singletons. The V end was cut by 2 bases, the J end by 2 bases, with 3 bases between. This CDR3 is 12 amino acids long. Germline CDR1 is MNHNS and CDR2 is SASEGT. The J gene is TRBJ2-5, the V gene TRBV6-1, with D unresolved. This sequence originates from an adult in good health. The input for sequencing was peripheral blood, taken on day 0 of AZD1222 vaccination. DNA for the CDR3: TGTGCCAGCAGTGAACGACAAGAGACCCAGTACTTC. It encodes CASSERQETQYF.